This T cell receptor beta chain appears in the sequencing data of a study of cytomegalovirus exposure and HLA in healthy donors. Among the donors, all were healthy bone marrow donors. It was with 60 Vbeta and 13 Jbeta primers that the PCR ran. Sequencing used immunoSEQ multiplex PCR; TCRdb keeps in-frame clones, though not all of them. The table shows roughly 100,000 clones, with more than 60% occurring only once. The junction had 2 bases not matched to a gene; V was cut back by 4 bases and J by 3 bases. The germline V gene encodes CDR1 SGHRS and CDR2 YFSETQ. The CDR3 loop spans 14 amino acids. This clone occurred once.

What was sequenced was PBMCs. The TCR originated in a woman aged 50 to 60 in good health and CMV-seropositive. The V gene is TRBV5-1, the J gene TRBJ2-1, with 9 bases identical to TRBD2. CDR3 in DNA: TGCGCCAGCAGCAGCGGGGGGCTCTACAATGAGCAGTTCTTC. Translated: CASSSGGLYNEQFF.